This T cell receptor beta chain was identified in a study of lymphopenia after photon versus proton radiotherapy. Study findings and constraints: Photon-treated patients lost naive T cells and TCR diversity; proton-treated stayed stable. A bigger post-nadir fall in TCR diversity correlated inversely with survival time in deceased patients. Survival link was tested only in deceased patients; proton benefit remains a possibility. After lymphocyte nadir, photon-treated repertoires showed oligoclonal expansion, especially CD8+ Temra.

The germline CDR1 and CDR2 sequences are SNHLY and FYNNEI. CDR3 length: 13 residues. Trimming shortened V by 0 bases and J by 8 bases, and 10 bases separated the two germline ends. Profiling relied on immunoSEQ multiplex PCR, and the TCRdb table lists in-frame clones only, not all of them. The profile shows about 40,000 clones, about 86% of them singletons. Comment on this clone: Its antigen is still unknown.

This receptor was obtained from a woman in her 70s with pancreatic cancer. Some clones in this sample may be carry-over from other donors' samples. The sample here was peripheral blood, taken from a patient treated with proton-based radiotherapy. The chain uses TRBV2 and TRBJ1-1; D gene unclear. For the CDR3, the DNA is TGTGCCAGCAGTGAAGCGAGAGGCGGCGAAGCTTTCTTT. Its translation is CASSEARGGEAFF.